This T cell receptor (beta chain) came from a study of blood T cell repertoires in COVID-19. Study summary: The United States, Italy and Spain were the sources of the acute and convalescent COVID-19 samples. The analysed material was cDNA or gDNA that came from T cells, B-cell-depleted T cells, or PBMCs.

Original handling: Using reference gene primer amplification, nucleated cell counts were estimated. This table comes from immunoSEQ multiplex PCR, and its TCRdb copy is limited to in-frame clones, with some not included. D and trimming were read from the DNA, whereas the V and J calls and clone size are those reported in that table. The data hold 200,000 to 300,000 clones, with roughly 83% observed a single time. This clone came up a few times. The CDR3 contains 15 residues. CDR1 LGHNA and CDR2 YNFKEQ come from the germline V gene. The ends were cut back, 1 base at V and 3 bases at J, with 13 bases in the middle.

Sequencing was carried out using peripheral blood. The clonotype comes from a woman over 75 with acute or convalescent COVID-19. J is TRBJ2-7 and V is TRBV4-2; maybe TRBD1 (7 bases). The CDR3 DNA sequence: TGTGCCAGCAGCCAAGGTCAGGGGGAGGTCTACGAGCAGTACTTC. It translates to CASSQGQGEVYEQYF.